The 24 T cell receptor beta chains below were found in one sample sequenced in a study. TCRdb reprocessed the 5' RACE reads via MiXCR and lists one record per CDR3 protein. The table has under 35,000 distinct CDR3 sequences, roughly a quarter seen once. The sequenced sample was memory CD4+ T cells sorted from blood. Subset meaning: memory CD4+ T cells, CD4+CD45RO+CD25-. The receptor source for this set is a female donor with breast cancer.

The chain has TRBV7-2 and TRBJ2-7, with 8 bases aligning to TRBD1. This CDR3 is built from 14 residues. Germline V gives CDR1 SGHTA, CDR2 FQGNSA. V was pared by 3 bases and J by 2 bases, with 3 bases of the junction left unmatched. CDR3 loop: CASSFARGPYEQYF. The CDR3 DNA is TGTGCCAGCAGCTTCGCCAGGGGGCCCTACGAGCAGTACTTC.

This sequence joins TRBV29-1 and TRBJ1-1; no definite D call. Trimming left V 8 bases short and J 1 base short, with 11 bases between. CDR3 length: 12 amino acids. CDR1 SQVTM and CDR2 ANQGSEA come from the germline V gene. The CDR3 DNA follows: TGCAGCTCCTTCGCGGGGAACACTGAAGCTTTCTTT. Amino acid sequence: CSSFAGNTEAFF.

V usage is TRBV27 and J usage is TRBJ2-1, with D possibly matching TRBD2 (6 bases). Germline V gives CDR1 MNHEY, CDR2 SMNVEV (reference sequence). The CDR3 sequence is 11 residues long. V gave up 9 bases and J gave up 8 bases, with 11 bases separating them. CDR3 amino acids: CASAGGYEQFF. CDR3 nucleotides: TGTGCCAGTGCCGGGGGATATGAGCAGTTCTTC.

The chain combines TRBV4-1 with TRBJ2-7; D is perhaps TRBD1 or TRBD2 (7 bases each). V was pared by 4 bases and J by 4 bases, with 17 bases between. CDR1 is MGHRA and CDR2 is YSYEKL in the germline V gene. The CDR3 sequence is 15 residues long. CDR3 in DNA: TGCGCCAGCAGCCGCCCCAGGGGGGGAGGATACGAGCAGTACTTC. Its protein product is CASSRPRGGGYEQYF.

This clonotype has just a few counts. The V gene is TRBV9, the J gene TRBJ2-1, with 8 positions matching TRBD2. The CDR3 has 16 residues. The germline V gene encodes CDR1 SGDLS and CDR2 YYNGEE. The V gene end was trimmed by 4 bases and the J gene end by 3 bases; junction bases not matched to a gene: 9. In nucleotides, the CDR3 is TGTGCCAGCAGCAAGAGCGGCCTAGCGGGCTACAATGAGCAGTTCTTC. It is translated as CASSKSGLAGYNEQFF.

This clonotype came up once. The rearrangement links TRBV7-2 to TRBJ2-7; TRBD2 matches 8 bases. Germline V gene sequence: CDR1 SGHTA, CDR2 FQGNSA. V lost 3 bases and J lost 2; bases outside the gene matches: 6. The CDR3 loop spans 15 amino acids. CDR3 region: CASSFRLASTYEQYF. In nucleotides, the CDR3 is TGTGCCAGCAGCTTCCGACTAGCGAGTACCTACGAGCAGTACTTC.

CDR3 sequence reads: CASSLSRTATRDQPQHF. The CDR3 nucleotides are TGTGCCAGCAGTTTATCCCGGACAGCCACCCGGGATCAGCCCCAGCATTTT. The chain recombines TRBV27 with TRBJ1-5, with D possibly matching TRBD1 (6 bases). This CDR3 has 17 amino acids. Germline V CDR1 and CDR2: MNHEY, SMNVEV (reference sequence). V was cut by 0 bases and J by 5 bases, with 17 bases left in between.

The chain recombines TRBV28 with TRBJ2-7; 8 bases are a match to TRBD2. The germline V gene has CDR1 MDHEN and CDR2 SYDVKM. Trimming took 5 bases from V and 7 from J; bases not matched to a gene: 16. The CDR3 runs 16 residues. CDR3 sequence: CASSTRGGHVGGEQYF. For the CDR3, the DNA is TGTGCCAGCAGTACCCGGGGGGGCCATGTTGGGGGAGAGCAGTACTTC.

V usage is TRBV27 and J usage is TRBJ1-4; TRBD1 matches 8 bases. This CDR3 spans 12 amino acids. Germline V gene lookup returns CDR1 MNHEY and CDR2 SMNVEV (reference sequence). With 6 bases clipped from V and 8 bases from J, the junction kept 2 bases outside the gene matches. CDR3 bases: TGTGCCAGCAGAACAGGGGGGGAAAAACTGTTTTTT. Translation: CASRTGGEKLFF.

This clonotype has at least ten counts. The rearrangement uses TRBV6-5 and TRBJ2-2; D is perhaps TRBD1 (5 bases). The CDR3 covers 15 residues. V was clipped by 0 bases and J by 4 bases, with 9 bases between them. Germline V gene lookup returns CDR1 MNHEY and CDR2 SVGAGI. The CDR3 loop is CASSYSPGPTGELFF. DNA of the CDR3: TGTGCCAGCAGTTACTCGCCAGGGCCCACCGGGGAGCTGTTTTTT.

The rearrangement links TRBV6-1 to TRBJ1-5, with D uncertain. The CDR3 extends over 13 amino acids. V was shortened by 3 bases and J by 0 bases, with 3 bases between the two germline ends. The germline gives CDR1 MNHNS, CDR2 SASEGT. The CDR3 nucleotides read TGTGCCAGCAGTGACAATAGCAATCAGCCCCAGCATTTT. It encodes CASSDNSNQPQHF.

A few counts support this clonotype. The chain couples TRBV5-6 to TRBJ1-2; D is perhaps TRBD1 (6 bases). The CDR3 is 15 amino acids. The V end lost 4 bases, the J end lost 4 bases, and 17 bases lay between the germline ends. Looked up from germline, CDR1 is SGHDT and CDR2 is YYEEEE. The CDR3 reads CASSTRTAFLYGYTF. The CDR3 bases are TGTGCCAGCAGCACGAGGACAGCCTTCCTCTATGGCTACACCTTC.

Details on this clonotype: Given a much more abundant clone one base away, this may be a read error. The gene calls are TRBV25-1 and TRBJ2-5; D is undetermined. This CDR3 region has 14 residues. CDR1 is MGHDK, CDR2 SYGVNS, per germline. V was pared by 4 bases and J by 1 base, with 10 bases between. Here the CDR3 DNA reads TGTGCCAGCAGTGCCCCGTCTCGCCAAGAGACCCAGTACTTC. Its protein is CASSAPSRQETQYF.

This clonotype was detected only a few times. The chain links TRBV6-2 or TRBV6-3 to TRBJ1-5; the D gene is possibly TRBD1 (6 bases). The germline V gene encodes CDR1 MNHEY and CDR2 SVGEGT. This CDR3 comprises 15 residues. V was pared by 6 bases and J by 3 bases, with 15 bases between. The CDR3 DNA follows: TGTGCCAGCAGCCCGAGGGGGGGAGACAATCAGCCCCAGCATTTT. Protein: CASSPRGGDNQPQHF.

This clonotype was seen repeatedly, ten times or more. This chain uses TRBV5-1 with TRBJ2-1; possible D gene TRBD1, 7 bases. Germline assignment: CDR1 SGHRS and CDR2 YFSETQ. This CDR3 is built from 16 residues. The V gene lost 4 bases and the J gene lost 5 bases, with 19 bases spanning the gap. The CDR3 spells CASSALRGDHHNEQFF. The CDR3 DNA is TGCGCCAGCAGCGCTCTCAGGGGGGACCACCACAATGAGCAGTTCTTC.

This chain uses TRBV15 with TRBJ2-7, with D unresolved. V dropped 0 bases and J dropped 2 bases, with 8 bases sitting between them. Germline assignment: CDR1 LNHNV and CDR2 YYDKDF (reference sequence). This CDR3 has 14 residues. The CDR3 nucleotides read TGTGCCACCAGCAGAGAGGGCAGAGCCTACGAGCAGTACTTC. Translation gives CATSREGRAYEQYF.

The chain recombines TRBV11-3 with TRBJ2-1; TRBD2 agrees at 12 bases. CDR3 size: 15 residues. Germline CDR1 is SGHNT and CDR2 is YENEEA. V gave up 5 bases and J gave up 8 bases; unmatched junction bases: 7. The CDR3 coding sequence is TGTGCCAGCAGCGAACCGACTAGCGGGGGTTATGAGCAGTTCTTC. Protein: CASSEPTSGGYEQFF.

This clonotype was detected only a few times. A read error may produce the germline difference seen at one junction end. The chain recombines TRBV9 with TRBJ2-7; TRBD2 is a possible D gene (7 bases). Germline CDR1 SGDLS, CDR2 YYNGEE. The CDR3 runs to 15 residues. The CDR3 spells CAGSVGGGEAYEQYF. CDR3 nucleotides: TGTGCCGGCAGCGTAGGGGGAGGGGAAGCCTACGAGCAGTACTTC.

This clonotype occurred a few times. This chain joins TRBV7-9 and TRBJ2-1; D not resolved. This CDR3 contains 12 residues. Trimming shortened V by 5 bases and J by 8 bases, and 10 bases separated the two germline ends. The germline gives CDR1 SEHNR, CDR2 FQNEAQ (reference sequence). CDR3 amino acids: CASSPEPHEQFF. The CDR3 region has the DNA TGTGCCAGCAGCCCTGAACCGCATGAGCAGTTCTTC.

This clonotype was counted only a few times. The chain couples TRBV7-3 to TRBJ2-1, with a tentative D call TRBD2 (6 bases). The CDR3 runs 15 residues. Trimming took off 3 bases at V and 4 bases at J, with 13 bases between the two ends. The germline CDR1 and CDR2 sequences are SGHTA and FQGTGA. CDR3 loop: CASSFAGGPYNEQFF. For the CDR3, the DNA is TGTGCCAGCAGCTTTGCCGGGGGACCTTACAATGAGCAGTTCTTC. Full variable domain (remainder filled in from reference TRBV7-3 and TRBJ2-1): GAGVSQTPSNKVTEKGKYVELRCDPISGHTALYWYRQSLGQGPEFLIYFQGTGAADDSGLPNDRFFAVRPEGSVSTLKIQRTERGDSAVYLCASSFAGGPYNEQFFGPGTRLTVL.

The J gene is TRBJ2-7, the V gene TRBV30, with 7 bases fitting TRBD2. V dropped 3 bases and J dropped 4; count of bases not matched to a gene: 6. The CDR3 is 13 amino acids. Germline values: CDR1 GTSNPN, CDR2 SVGIG (reference sequence). The DNA for the CDR3 is TGTGCCTGGAGGGGTCGGGGGGAATACGAGCAGTACTTC. Protein: CAWRGRGEYEQYF.

V is TRBV7-2 and J is TRBJ2-7; 7 bases fit TRBD1. The germline gives CDR1 SGHTA, CDR2 FQGNSA. The CDR3 sequence is 13 residues long. Trimming cost V 3 bases and J 3 bases; bases outside gene matches: 2. The CDR3 sequence: CASSFQGDYEQYF. The CDR3 nucleotides read TGTGCCAGCAGCTTCCAGGGGGACTACGAGCAGTACTTC.

At least ten counts were recorded for this clonotype. The chain couples TRBV6-2 or TRBV6-3 to TRBJ2-7; 10 nucleotides line up with TRBD2. J lost 2 bases, V lost 3 bases, and 10 bases had no gene match. The length of the CDR3 is 17 residues. Germline V gene data show CDR1 as MNHEY and CDR2 as SVGEGT. The CDR3 DNA sequence: TGTGCCAGCAGTTATTCCTGGACCGGGACTAGCGCCTACGAGCAGTACTTC. Translation: CASSYSWTGTSAYEQYF.

This sequence joins TRBV6-2 or TRBV6-3 and TRBJ2-7; either TRBD1 or TRBD2 may fit D (5 bases each). Looked up from germline, CDR1 is MNHEY and CDR2 is SVGEGT. The CDR3 consists of 15 residues. Trimming removed 2 bases from V and 3 bases from J, with 14 bases in between. The CDR3 DNA follows: TGTGCCAGCAGTTACAATTCGGGACCCGACTACGAGCAGTACTTC. Amino acids: CASSYNSGPDYEQYF.